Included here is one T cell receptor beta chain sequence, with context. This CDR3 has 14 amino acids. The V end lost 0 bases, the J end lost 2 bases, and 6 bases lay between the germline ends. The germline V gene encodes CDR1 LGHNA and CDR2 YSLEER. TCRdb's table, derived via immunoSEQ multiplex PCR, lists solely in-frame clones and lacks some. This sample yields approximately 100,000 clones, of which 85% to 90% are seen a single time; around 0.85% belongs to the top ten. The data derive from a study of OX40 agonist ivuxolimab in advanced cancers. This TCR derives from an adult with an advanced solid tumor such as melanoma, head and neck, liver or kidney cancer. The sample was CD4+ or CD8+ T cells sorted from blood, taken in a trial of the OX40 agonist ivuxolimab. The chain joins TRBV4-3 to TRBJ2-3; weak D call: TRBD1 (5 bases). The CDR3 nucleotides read TGCGCCAGCAGCCAAGACAGGGACACAGATACGCAGTATTTT. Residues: CASSQDRDTDTQYF.